These 32 T cell receptor beta chains originate from one sample sequenced in a study of T cell responses to AZD1222 COVID-19 vaccine. Method: immunoSEQ multiplex PCR; TCRdb's copy keeps in-frame clones and lacks some. Found here are approximately 220,000 clones, about 92% of them singletons; the top ten hold about 1%. The source was peripheral blood, collected on day 0 of MenACWY control vaccination. These receptors were collected from an adult in good health.

The chain combines TRBV11-3 with TRBJ2-1, with D uncertain. Looked up from germline, CDR1 is SGHNT and CDR2 is YENEEA. The V and J ends lost 4 bases and 5 bases respectively, with 9 bases between them. The CDR3 is 13 amino acids. CDR3 protein: CASSSTVDNEQFF. CDR3 DNA: TGTGCCAGCAGCTCGACCGTCGACAATGAGCAGTTCTTC.

This chain connects TRBV19 to TRBJ2-1; 9 bases align to TRBD1. There are 15 residues in the CDR3. Per the germline V gene, CDR1 is LNHDA and CDR2 is SQIVND (reference sequence). After removal of 3 bases from V and 3 bases from J, the junction contained 3 bases not matched to a gene. As DNA, the CDR3 is TGTGCCAGTAGTATGGACAGGGGTGGCTACAATGAGCAGTTCTTC. Its translation is CASSMDRGGYNEQFF.

V and J are TRBV12-5 and TRBJ2-7; 8 bases match TRBD1. There are 14 residues in the CDR3. The germline V gene encodes CDR1 LGHNT and CDR2 FRNRAP. V was clipped by 5 bases and J by 2 bases; unmatched bases: 5. CDR3 amino acids: CASGPGQGTYEQYF. The CDR3 DNA is TGTGCTAGTGGTCCCGGACAGGGTACCTACGAGCAGTACTTC.

In DNA form, the CDR3 reads TGTGCCAGCAGCCTAACAGGGGGCGGCGAGCAGTACTTC. Amino acid sequence: CASSLTGGGEQYF. The chain uses TRBV5-4 and TRBJ2-7; the match to TRBD1 covers 9 bases. Germline CDR1 and CDR2: SGHNT and YYREEE (reference sequence). The CDR3 is 13 amino acids. V lost 4 bases and J lost 6; bases outside the gene matches: 5.

The chain recombines TRBV19 with TRBJ1-1, with 10 bases matching TRBD1. The CDR3 spans 17 residues. J was trimmed by 1 base and V by 7 bases; bases with no gene match: 12. CDR1 LNHDA and CDR2 SQIVND come from the germline V gene (reference sequence). This chain's CDR3 is CASTGVGTGDRNTEAFF. The DNA of the CDR3 is TGTGCCAGTACCGGGGTCGGGACAGGGGATCGGAACACTGAAGCTTTCTTT.

The chain is built from TRBV19 and TRBJ1-5; TRBD1 agrees at 9 bases. The length of the CDR3 is 17 residues. V trimming: 5 bases; J trimming: 0 bases; junction bases outside the gene matches: 8. Germline V gene sequence: CDR1 LNHDA, CDR2 SQIVND (reference sequence). This CDR3 reads CASSPRDRAYSNQPQHF. The CDR3 coding sequence is TGTGCCAGTAGTCCCCGGGACAGGGCTTATAGCAATCAGCCCCAGCATTTT.

J is TRBJ1-1 and V is TRBV19, with D maybe TRBD1 (5 bases). Germline V gene data show CDR1 as LNHDA and CDR2 as SQIVND (reference sequence). CDR3 size: 14 residues. The V gene lost 6 bases and the J gene lost 1 base, with 12 bases spanning the gap. The CDR3 protein is CASSMARANTEAFF. The CDR3 region has the DNA TGTGCCAGTAGCATGGCCAGGGCGAACACTGAAGCTTTCTTT.

The rearrangement joins TRBV3-1 (or the pseudogene TRBV3-2) to TRBJ2-3, with D perhaps matching TRBD1 (5 bases). Trimming cost V 4 bases and J 5 bases, with 19 bases left between them. The CDR3 is 16 amino acids. Germline lookup yields CDR1 LGHDT and CDR2 YNNKEL (reference sequence). The CDR3 region is CASSLGPGHRRDTQYF. Here the CDR3 DNA reads TGTGCCAGCAGCCTTGGGCCCGGACACCGCAGAGATACGCAGTATTTT.

The chain carries TRBV6-5 and TRBJ1-2; D is ambiguous. V was trimmed by 0 bases and J by 0 bases, leaving 11 bases between them. The CDR3 runs to 16 residues. From germline, CDR1 is MNHEY and CDR2 SVGAGI. DNA for the CDR3: TGTGCCAGCAGTTACTCGCCGCATCCATCTAACTATGGCTACACCTTC. Protein sequence: CASSYSPHPSNYGYTF.

The V gene is TRBV30, the J gene TRBJ1-2; D is unclear. Looked up from germline, CDR1 is GTSNPN and CDR2 is SVGIG (reference sequence). CDR3 length: 12 amino acids. Trimming pared 5 bases from V and 0 bases from J, leaving 7 bases between. The CDR3 nucleotides read TGTGCCTGGGGGCTAGCTAACTATGGCTACACCTTC. Protein: CAWGLANYGYTF.

The chain carries TRBV11-2 and TRBJ1-3; D call uncertain. Germline assignment: CDR1 SGHAT and CDR2 FQNNGV. This CDR3 spans 14 amino acids. Trimming took 4 bases from V and 0 from J, leaving 7 bases between them. This CDR3 is CASSSAPSGNTIYF. The CDR3 DNA reads TGTGCCAGCAGCTCGGCGCCCTCTGGAAACACCATATATTTT.

This rearrangement joins TRBV3-1 (or the pseudogene TRBV3-2) to TRBJ2-7; TRBD1 aligns across 9 bases. Germline values: CDR1 LGHDT, CDR2 YNNKEL (reference sequence). The CDR3 contains 15 residues. The J segment lost 4 bases and the V segment lost 6 bases, leaving 10 bases of the junction unmatched. CDR3 nucleotide sequence: TGTGCCAGCAGTTCTTGGGGGACAGGGTCATACGAGCAGTACTTC. Amino acid sequence: CASSSWGTGSYEQYF.

The CDR3 reads CASSLVQGARNEQFF. CDR3 sequence (DNA): TGCGCCAGCAGCTTGGTACAGGGGGCGCGAAATGAGCAGTTCTTC. V and J are TRBV5-1 and TRBJ2-1; 9 nucleotides agree with TRBD1. The trim removed 0 bases at V and 7 bases at J, leaving 5 bases unmatched. The CDR3 runs 15 residues. Germline lookup yields CDR1 SGHRS and CDR2 YFSETQ.

The V call is TRBV15, the J call TRBJ2-1, with D uncertain. From germline, CDR1 is LNHNV and CDR2 YYDKDF (reference sequence). V dropped 0 bases and J dropped 1 base, with 10 bases sitting between them. There are 16 residues in the CDR3. The DNA of the CDR3 is TGTGCCACCAGCAGAGATCTGGTCGGGTCCTACAATGAGCAGTTCTTC. Protein: CATSRDLVGSYNEQFF. The whole variable domain, remainder taken from reference TRBV15 and TRBJ2-1, is DAMVIQNPRYQVTQFGKPVTLSCSQTLNHNVMYWYQQKSSQAPKLLFHYYDKDFNNEADTPDNFQSRRPNTSFCFLDIRSPGLGDTAMYLCATSRDLVGSYNEQFFGPGTRLTVL.

This clone was seen once. The chain employs TRBV6-4 and TRBJ1-1; no clear D. V was cut by 5 bases and J by 3 bases, with 10 bases left in between. The CDR3 is 13 amino acids. Germline V gene sequence: CDR1 MRHNA, CDR2 SNTAGT. CDR3 DNA: TGTGCCAGCAGTAGGGAGGGTCACACTGAAGCTTTCTTT. It encodes CASSREGHTEAFF.

This chain joins TRBV7-2 and TRBJ1-2; 7 nucleotides line up with TRBD1. The CDR3 contains 15 residues. V lost 5 bases and J lost 1; bases outside the gene matches: 7. Per germline, CDR1 SGHTA and CDR2 FQGNSA. The DNA for the CDR3 is TGTGCCAGCAGCCCACAAAGGGGGCGTAACTATGGCTACACCTTC. It yields the protein CASSPQRGRNYGYTF.

V usage is TRBV2 and J usage is TRBJ1-5; D is possibly TRBD1 (6 bases). This CDR3 region has 14 residues. V gave up 1 base and J gave up 6 bases, with 10 bases separating them. In germline, CDR1 is SNHLY, CDR2 FYNNEI. This CDR3 is CASSEGGGPQPQHF. CDR3 DNA: TGTGCCAGCAGTGAAGGAGGGGGTCCTCAGCCCCAGCATTTT.

This sequence joins TRBV18 and TRBJ2-2; weak D call: TRBD1 (6 bases). This CDR3 region has 17 residues. Looked up from germline, CDR1 is KGHSH and CDR2 is LQKENI. Trimming stripped 3 bases from V and 2 bases from J, with 16 bases between. DNA of the CDR3: TGTGCCAGCTCACCGCAGACCGGGACAACAAACACCGGGGAGCTGTTTTTT. Its translation is CASSPQTGTTNTGELFF.

The genes are TRBV7-2 and TRBJ2-3, with D uncertain. The CDR3 loop spans 13 amino acids. Germline CDR1 SGHTA, CDR2 FQGNSA. Between the trimmed V and J ends, which lost 4 bases and 3 bases, there was a span of 8 bases. The CDR3 loop is CASSSPNTDTQYF. The DNA for the CDR3 is TGTGCCAGCAGCTCCCCCAATACAGATACGCAGTATTTT.

V and J are TRBV6-5 and TRBJ2-7, with 7 bases that match TRBD1. The CDR3 loop spans 14 amino acids. With 5 bases clipped from V and 2 bases from J, the junction kept 6 bases outside the gene matches. CDR1 and CDR2 from the germline V gene are MNHEY and SVGAGI. CDR3 bases: TGTGCCAGCAGTACTTTGGGACAGCCCTACGAGCAGTACTTC. It specifies CASSTLGQPYEQYF.

This clone occurred once. Other nucleotide sequences in the sample specify the same CDR3. The genes are TRBV3-1 (or the pseudogene TRBV3-2) and TRBJ1-1; 7 bases line up with TRBD1. Germline V gene sequence: CDR1 LGHDT, CDR2 YNNKEL (reference sequence). Germline trimming cut 4 bases from V and 1 base from J; bases unmatched to any gene: 3. The CDR3 spans 14 residues. The CDR3 bases are TGTGCCAGCAGCCGGGGACAGACGAACACTGAAGCTTTCTTT. Encoded protein: CASSRGQTNTEAFF.

Only one count was recorded for this clone. The V gene is TRBV2, the J gene TRBJ1-6; no firm D call. This CDR3 spans 13 amino acids. Germline V gives CDR1 SNHLY, CDR2 FYNNEI. V was clipped by 8 bases and J by 4 bases, with 9 bases between them. This chain's CDR3 is CASVGGYNSPLHF. Written as DNA, the CDR3 is TGTGCCAGCGTCGGAGGATATAATTCACCCCTCCACTTT. Looking up the rest from reference TRBV2 and TRBJ1-6 gives the full variable domain: EPEVTQTPSHQVTQMGQEVILRCVPISNHLYFYWYRQILGQKVEFLVSFYNNEISEKSEIFDDQFSVERPDGSNFTLKIRSTKLEDSAMYFCASVGGYNSPLHFGNGTRLTVT.

The V call is TRBV5-4, the J call TRBJ2-5; unclear D gene. Germline lookup yields CDR1 SGHNT and CDR2 YYREEE (reference sequence). The CDR3 loop spans 13 amino acids. V lost 6 bases, J lost 1 base, and 10 bases lay in between. The CDR3 sequence is CASKKGPQETQYF. The CDR3 coding sequence is TGTGCCAGCAAAAAAGGGCCCCAAGAGACCCAGTACTTC.

The chain uses TRBV2 and TRBJ1-5; D not resolved. Deletions cut 3 bases from V and 8 bases from J, with 11 bases between. In germline, CDR1 is SNHLY, CDR2 FYNNEI. This CDR3 spans 13 amino acids. The CDR3 here is CASSDDFWKPQHF. The CDR3 bases are TGTGCCAGCAGTGATGATTTTTGGAAGCCCCAGCATTTT.

This chain links TRBV7-2 with TRBJ1-5; 8 bases are shared with TRBD1. The CDR3 is 15 amino acids. V was clipped by 4 bases and J by 5 bases; unmatched bases: 7. Germline CDR1 and CDR2: SGHTA and FQGNSA. CDR3 bases: TGTGCCAGCAGCTCTGGACAGGGTGGCGATCAGCCCCAGCATTTT. The encoded protein is CASSSGQGGDQPQHF. Full variable domain (outside the CDR3, taken from reference TRBV7-2 and TRBJ1-5): GAGVSQSPSNKVTEKGKDVELRCDPISGHTALYWYRQSLGQGLEFLIYFQGNSAPDKSGLPSDRFSAERTGGSVSTLTIQRTQQEDSAVYLCASSSGQGGDQPQHFGDGTRLSIL.

The CDR3 loop is CASIRAQERNYGYTF. As DNA, the CDR3 is TGTGCCAGCATACGGGCCCAGGAGAGAAACTATGGCTACACCTTC. This chain connects TRBV2 to TRBJ1-2, with no clear D. CDR1 is SNHLY, CDR2 FYNNEI, per germline. This CDR3 is built from 15 residues. The germline V and J ends were trimmed by 7 bases and 2 bases, with 17 bases remaining between them.

The rearrangement joins TRBV5-1 to TRBJ2-5; D is undetermined. CDR1 SGHRS and CDR2 YFSETQ come from the germline V gene. This CDR3 has 14 residues. V lost 2 bases and J lost 1, with 9 bases in between. The CDR3 is CASSFLKPQETQYF. CDR3 sequence (DNA): TGCGCCAGCAGCTTTCTTAAACCCCAAGAGACCCAGTACTTC.

The chain uses TRBV4-1 and TRBJ1-2; 7 bases are shared with TRBD1. The CDR3 extends over 14 amino acids. Looked up from germline, CDR1 is MGHRA and CDR2 is YSYEKL. The junction had 8 bases not matched to a gene; V was cut back by 4 bases and J by 6 bases. The CDR3 is CASSLNTGDDGYTF. CDR3 bases: TGCGCCAGCAGCCTTAACACAGGGGATGATGGCTACACCTTC.

The V gene is TRBV28, the J gene TRBJ2-3; D may match TRBD1 or TRBD2 (6 bases each). The CDR3 length is 14 residues. Germline values: CDR1 MDHEN, CDR2 SYDVKM. Trimming took 6 bases from V and 4 from J, leaving 14 bases between them. CDR3 in amino acids: CASSLPGAADTQYF. CDR3 DNA: TGTGCCAGCAGCCTCCCGGGGGCAGCAGATACGCAGTATTTT.

The V gene is TRBV18, the J gene TRBJ1-1, with D maybe TRBD1 (5 bases). Deletions cut 3 bases from V and 0 bases from J, with 11 bases between. Per germline, CDR1 KGHSH and CDR2 LQKENI. The CDR3 covers 15 residues. The CDR3 DNA reads as TGTGCCAGCTCACCCCGCAGGGACTTGAACACTGAAGCTTTCTTT. It encodes CASSPRRDLNTEAFF.

The gene calls are TRBV7-9 and TRBJ1-5; D not resolved. V shed 4 bases and J shed 8 bases, with 12 bases lying between them. This CDR3 has 13 amino acids. CDR1 is SEHNR, CDR2 FQNEAQ, per germline (reference sequence). CDR3: CASSSSPFKPQHF. CDR3 nucleotides: TGTGCCAGCAGCTCATCTCCTTTTAAGCCCCAGCATTTT.

This clone was detected only once. The chain uses TRBV18 and TRBJ1-2; tentative D call: TRBD1 (6 bases). CDR3 size: 15 residues. Germline V lookup: CDR1 KGHSH, CDR2 LQKENI. V lost 4 bases and J lost 0, with 12 bases in between. CDR3: CASSLWTETNYGYTF. DNA for the CDR3: TGTGCCAGCTCACTTTGGACAGAGACTAACTATGGCTACACCTTC. Combining the CDR3 with reference TRBV18 and TRBJ1-2 gives the whole variable domain NAGVMQNPRHLVRRRGQEARLRCSPMKGHSHVYWYRQLPEEGLKFMVYLQKENIIDESGMPKERFSAEFPKEGPSILRIQQVVRGDSAAYFCASSLWTETNYGYTFGSGTRLTVV.